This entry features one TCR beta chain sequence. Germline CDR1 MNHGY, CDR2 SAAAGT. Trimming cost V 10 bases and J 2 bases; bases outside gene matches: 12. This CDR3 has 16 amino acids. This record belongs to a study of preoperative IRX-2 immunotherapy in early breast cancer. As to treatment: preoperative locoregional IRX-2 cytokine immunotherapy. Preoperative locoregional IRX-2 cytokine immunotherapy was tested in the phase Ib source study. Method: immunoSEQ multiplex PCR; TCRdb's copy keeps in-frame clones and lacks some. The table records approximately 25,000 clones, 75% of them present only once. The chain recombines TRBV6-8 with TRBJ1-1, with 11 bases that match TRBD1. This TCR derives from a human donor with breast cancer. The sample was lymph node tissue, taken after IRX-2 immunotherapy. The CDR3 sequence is CATSTGQGGKNTEAFF. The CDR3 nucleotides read TGTGCCACCTCTACGGGACAGGGGGGAAAAAACACTGAAGCTTTCTTT.